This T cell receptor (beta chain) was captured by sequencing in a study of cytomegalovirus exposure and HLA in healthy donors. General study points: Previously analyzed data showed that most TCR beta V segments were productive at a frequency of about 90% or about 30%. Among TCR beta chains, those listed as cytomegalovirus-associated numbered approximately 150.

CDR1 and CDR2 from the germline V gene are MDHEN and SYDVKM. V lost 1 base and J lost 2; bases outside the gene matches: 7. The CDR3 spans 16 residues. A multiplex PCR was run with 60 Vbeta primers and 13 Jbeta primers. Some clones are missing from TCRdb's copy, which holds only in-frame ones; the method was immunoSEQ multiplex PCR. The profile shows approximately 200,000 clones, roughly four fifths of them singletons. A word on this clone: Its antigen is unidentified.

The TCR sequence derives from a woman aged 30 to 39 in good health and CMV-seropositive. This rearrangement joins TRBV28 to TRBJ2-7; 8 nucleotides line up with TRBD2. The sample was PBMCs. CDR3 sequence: CASSLLIAGTPYEQYF. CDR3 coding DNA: TGTGCCAGCAGTTTATTGATAGCGGGAACACCCTACGAGCAGTACTTC.